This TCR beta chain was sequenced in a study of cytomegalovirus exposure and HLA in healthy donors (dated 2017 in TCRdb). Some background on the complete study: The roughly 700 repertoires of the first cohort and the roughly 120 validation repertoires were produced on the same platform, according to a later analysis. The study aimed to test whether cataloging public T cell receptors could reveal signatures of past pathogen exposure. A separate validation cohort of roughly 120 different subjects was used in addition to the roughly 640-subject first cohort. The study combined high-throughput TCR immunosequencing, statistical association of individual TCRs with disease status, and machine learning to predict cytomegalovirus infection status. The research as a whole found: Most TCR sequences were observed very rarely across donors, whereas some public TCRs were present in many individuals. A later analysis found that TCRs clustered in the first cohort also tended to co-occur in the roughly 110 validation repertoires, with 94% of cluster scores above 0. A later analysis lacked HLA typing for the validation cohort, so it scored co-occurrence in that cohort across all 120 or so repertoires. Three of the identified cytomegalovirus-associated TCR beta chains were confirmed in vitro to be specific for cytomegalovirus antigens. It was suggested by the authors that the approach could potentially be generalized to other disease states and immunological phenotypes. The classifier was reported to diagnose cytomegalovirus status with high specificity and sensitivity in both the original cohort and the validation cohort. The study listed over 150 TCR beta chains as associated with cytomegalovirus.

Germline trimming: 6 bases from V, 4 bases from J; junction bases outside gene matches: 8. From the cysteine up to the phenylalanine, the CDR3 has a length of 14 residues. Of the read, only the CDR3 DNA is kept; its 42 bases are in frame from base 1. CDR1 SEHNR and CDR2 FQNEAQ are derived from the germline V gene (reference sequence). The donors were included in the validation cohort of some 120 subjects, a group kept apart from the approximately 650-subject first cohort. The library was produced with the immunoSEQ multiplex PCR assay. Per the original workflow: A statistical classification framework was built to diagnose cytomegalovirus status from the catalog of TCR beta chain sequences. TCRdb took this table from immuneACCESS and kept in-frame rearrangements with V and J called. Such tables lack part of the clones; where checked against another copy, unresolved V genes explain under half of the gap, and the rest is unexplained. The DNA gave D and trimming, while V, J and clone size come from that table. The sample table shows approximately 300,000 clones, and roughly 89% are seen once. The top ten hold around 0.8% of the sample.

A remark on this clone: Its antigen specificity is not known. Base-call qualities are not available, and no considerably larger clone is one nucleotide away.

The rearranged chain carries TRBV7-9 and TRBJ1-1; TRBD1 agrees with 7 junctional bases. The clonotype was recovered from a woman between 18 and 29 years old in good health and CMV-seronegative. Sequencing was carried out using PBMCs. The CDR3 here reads CASRYTTGITEAFF. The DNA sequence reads TGTGCCAGCAGATATACGACAGGGATCACTGAAGCTTTCTTT.